These 18 T cell receptor beta chains share one sample of origin, sequenced in a study of shared clonotypes between healthy human individuals. Generated by immunoSEQ multiplex PCR, the TCRdb table keeps only in-frame clones and is missing some. The sample includes hundreds of thousands of clones, 85% to 95% of them seen just once. Cells designated naive CD8 were CD45RO-negative and were positively selected for CCR7, with terminally differentiated effector memory CD45RA+ cells excluded. Sequencing used naive CD8+ T cells sorted from blood. Receptor source: a woman in her 30s in good health.

The gene calls are TRBV9 and TRBJ2-3; 7 bases match TRBD2. CDR1 and CDR2 (germline): SGDLS, YYNGEE. J was trimmed by 3 bases and V by 4 bases; bases with no gene match: 11. The CDR3 has 16 residues. The DNA for the CDR3 is TGTGCCAGCAGCACTCTTGGAGGCGGGAGAACAGATACGCAGTATTTT. Translated, it gives CASSTLGGGRTDTQYF.

V usage is TRBV9 and J usage is TRBJ1-1; a weak D match, TRBD1 (5 bases). Germline V gene sequence: CDR1 SGDLS, CDR2 YYNGEE. The V and J ends lost 0 bases and 3 bases respectively, with 6 bases between them. This CDR3 contains 13 residues. The CDR3 region is CASSVEGHTEAFF. CDR3 sequence (DNA): TGTGCCAGCAGCGTAGAGGGGCACACTGAAGCTTTCTTT.

The V gene is TRBV27, the J gene TRBJ2-1; no clear D gene. Between the trimmed V and J ends, which lost 8 bases and 1 base, there was a span of 9 bases. Germline CDR1 MNHEY, CDR2 SMNVEV (reference sequence). This CDR3 is built from 13 residues. Written as DNA, the CDR3 is TGTGCCAGCGGCTGGAATTCCTACAATGAGCAGTTCTTC. Protein: CASGWNSYNEQFF.

This clone came up once. The chain joins TRBV7-8 to TRBJ2-1; 7 nucleotides match TRBD2. The V gene's germline CDR1 is SGHVS and CDR2 FQNEAQ. The CDR3 loop spans 17 amino acids. With 2 bases clipped from V and 6 bases from J, the junction kept 13 bases outside the gene matches. CDR3 nucleotide sequence: TGTGCCAGCAGCTTAAGGGTTGGCGGGAGTCTCTTCAATGAGCAGTTCTTC. It translates to CASSLRVGGSLFNEQFF. Full variable domain (missing parts from reference TRBV7-8 and TRBJ2-1): GAGVSQSPRYKVAKRGQDVALRCDPISGHVSLFWYQQALGQGPEFLTYFQNEAQLDKSGLPSDRFFAERPEGSVSTLKIQRTQQEDSAVYLCASSLRVGGSLFNEQFFGPGTRLTVL.

The chain has TRBV5-6 and TRBJ2-1; TRBD2 aligns across 9 bases. The CDR3 covers 16 residues. V was pared by 0 bases and J by 4 bases, with 5 bases of the junction left unmatched. Per the germline V gene, CDR1 is SGHDT and CDR2 is YYEEEE. The CDR3 nucleotides are TGTGCCAGCAGCTTGGTGCTAGCGGGAATTTACAATGAGCAGTTCTTC. It codes for CASSLVLAGIYNEQFF.

On this clone itself: One end of the junction is discordant with germline, which a read error may explain. V usage is TRBV2 and J usage is TRBJ2-3; possibly TRBD1 for D (7 bases). This CDR3 is built from 17 residues. Germline CDR1 and CDR2: SNHLY and FYNNEI. As DNA, the CDR3 is TGTGCCAGCAGCGAAGGGGCAGGGGGGCCTAGCACAGATACGCAGTATTTT. It translates to CASSEGAGGPSTDTQYF.

As regards this clone: The sample carries other DNA sequences with the same CDR3. The V and J genes are TRBV9 and TRBJ2-7, with 11 bases matching TRBD1. V was pared by 4 bases and J by 2 bases, with 2 bases of the junction left unmatched. Germline values: CDR1 SGDLS, CDR2 YYNGEE. The CDR3 extends over 14 amino acids. The CDR3 reads CASSQGQGAYEQYF. DNA of the CDR3: TGTGCCAGCAGCCAGGGACAGGGGGCCTACGAGCAGTACTTC.

The chain has TRBV19 and TRBJ2-3; no clear D. This CDR3 is built from 13 residues. Trimming pared 3 bases from V and 5 bases from J, leaving 9 bases between. Germline assignment: CDR1 LNHDA and CDR2 SQIVND (reference sequence). CDR3 in DNA: TGTGCCAGTAGTATGAATTCGATAGATACGCAGTATTTT. Translated: CASSMNSIDTQYF.

The J gene is TRBJ2-3, the V gene TRBV18, with 8 nucleotides matching TRBD1. V was pared by 2 bases and J by 6 bases, with 10 bases of the junction left unmatched. Germline lookup yields CDR1 KGHSH and CDR2 LQKENI. CDR3 length equals 16 residues. Written as DNA, the CDR3 is TGTGCCAGCTCACCAGCGGACAGGGTTGGGGCGGATACGCAGTATTTT. Protein product: CASSPADRVGADTQYF.

The rearrangement links TRBV19 to TRBJ1-5; D is uncertain. The CDR3 totals 12 residues. V was pared by 8 bases and J by 4 bases, with 9 bases between. Germline V lookup: CDR1 LNHDA, CDR2 SQIVND (reference sequence). The DNA of the CDR3 is TGTGCCAGTGGAACCGGGAATCAGCCCCAGCATTTT. This gives the protein CASGTGNQPQHF.

The chain is built from TRBV27 and TRBJ1-1, with D hard to call. V dropped 6 bases and J dropped 0 bases, with 20 bases sitting between them. In germline, CDR1 is MNHEY, CDR2 SMNVEV (reference sequence). This CDR3 is built from 17 residues. The CDR3 coding sequence is TGTGCCAGCAGACGAAACGACAATTCCCTCATGAACACTGAAGCTTTCTTT. It codes for CASRRNDNSLMNTEAFF.

CDR3 residues: CASSFGNEFNQPQHF. CDR3 DNA sequence: TGTGCCAGTAGTTTCGGGAATGAGTTCAATCAGCCCCAGCATTTT. V and J are TRBV19 and TRBJ1-5; D remains ambiguous. Germline V gene data show CDR1 as LNHDA and CDR2 as SQIVND (reference sequence). The CDR3 spans 15 residues. With 5 bases removed from V and 3 bases from J, the gap between germline ends came to 14 bases.

The rearrangement uses TRBV25-1 and TRBJ2-7, with 7 bases aligning to TRBD1. Losses at the gene ends were 6 bases for V and 2 bases for J; bases not matched to a gene: 7. Germline V gene sequence: CDR1 MGHDK, CDR2 SYGVNS. There are 14 residues in the CDR3. The CDR3, as DNA: TGTGCCAGCAGCCACCGACAGGGCCCCTACGAGCAGTACTTC. Amino acids: CASSHRQGPYEQYF.

The CDR3 region has the DNA TGTGCCAGCAGCTTGGACCCGACGCTGTACGAGCAGTACTTC. It translates to CASSLDPTLYEQYF. The gene calls are TRBV11-3 and TRBJ2-7; D gene ambiguous. CDR1 SGHNT and CDR2 YENEEA come from the germline V gene. This CDR3 spans 14 amino acids. The V end lost 3 bases, the J end lost 4 bases, and 13 bases lay between the germline ends.

The chain links TRBV2 to TRBJ2-3; TRBD2 matches at 15 bases. The germline V gene encodes CDR1 SNHLY and CDR2 FYNNEI. V shed 5 bases and J 5 bases; nucleotides not matched to a gene: 8. The CDR3 extends over 17 amino acids. CDR3 DNA sequence: TGTGCCAGCAGTCCGGGACTAGCGGGAGGAGGTGGAGATACGCAGTATTTT. Residues: CASSPGLAGGGGDTQYF.

The chain employs TRBV21-1 and TRBJ2-7. TRBV21-1 corresponds to a pseudogene. The CDR3 totals 14 residues. The CDR3 protein is CASSVGGQIYEQYF. The DNA for the CDR3 is TGTGCCAGCAGCGTGGGGGGCCAGATCTACGAGCAGTACTTC.

The rearrangement uses TRBV6-5 and TRBJ2-2; D unresolved. The CDR3 spans 15 residues. The ends were cut back, 0 bases at V and 4 bases at J, with 9 bases in the middle. The V gene's germline CDR1 is MNHEY and CDR2 SVGAGI. The CDR3 protein is CASSYSPAGTGELFF. CDR3 DNA sequence: TGTGCCAGCAGTTACTCACCAGCTGGCACCGGGGAGCTGTTTTTT.

The chain has TRBV2 and TRBJ1-1, with D perhaps TRBD1 (6 bases). V was pared by 3 bases and J by 0 bases, with 17 bases between. This CDR3 contains 17 residues. Per germline, CDR1 SNHLY and CDR2 FYNNEI. This CDR3 is CASSDGGAEPMNTEAFF. CDR3 nucleotides: TGTGCCAGCAGTGACGGGGGCGCCGAGCCCATGAACACTGAAGCTTTCTTT.